Following are 6 T cell receptor beta chains from one sample sequenced in a study of T cells expressing NK-cell markers. TCRdb re-called the 5' RACE reads and shows each CDR3 protein once, DNA omitted. The sample table includes 550,000 or so distinct CDR3 sequences. Material: blood T cells: a sorted CD56 or NKG2C T cell subset, CD4+ or CD8+ T cells, or bulk PBMC T cells (not recorded which). These receptors originate from a man aged 18 to 29 in good health.

The CDR3 loop reads CASSQDRQAANYGYTF. The chain is built from TRBV4-3 and TRBJ1-2. CDR3 length: 16 amino acids. Germline assignment: CDR1 LGHNA and CDR2 YSLEER.

The chain uses TRBV2 and TRBJ2-2; no DNA is available, so the TRBD1 call from TCRdb remains unchecked. This CDR3 is 16 amino acids long. Per the germline V gene, CDR1 is SNHLY and CDR2 is FYNNEI. CDR3 loop: CASRLEQGQNTGELFF. The variable domain in full, completed from reference TRBV2 and TRBJ2-2, reads EPEVTQTPSHQVTQMGQEVILRCVPISNHLYFYWYRQILGQKVEFLVSFYNNEISEKSEIFDDQFSVERPDGSNFTLKIRSTKLEDSAMYFCASRLEQGQNTGELFFGEGSRLTVL.

V and J are TRBV12-3 or TRBV12-4 and TRBJ2-1; TCRdb outputs TRBD2, but without DNA this stays unchecked. The CDR3 sequence is 16 residues long. The chain's CDR3 is CASRGTSGPAYNEQFF.

The chain carries TRBV21-1 and TRBJ1-6; TCRdb calls TRBD1, which cannot be checked without DNA. TRBV21-1 corresponds to a pseudogene. The CDR3 loop spans 20 amino acids. The CDR3 loop reads CASSKICGTGVPSGNSPLHF.

The chain is built from TRBV15 and TRBJ1-2; the TRBD1 assignment by TCRdb is unverifiable without DNA. The germline gives CDR1 LNHNV, CDR2 YYDKDF (reference sequence). The CDR3 has 12 residues. Here the CDR3 reads CATSGGDNGYTF.

The J gene is TRBJ2-1, the V gene TRBV28; the D call from TCRdb, TRBD2, cannot be confirmed without DNA. Per the germline V gene, CDR1 is MDHEN and CDR2 is SYDVKM. This CDR3 is built from 16 residues. The CDR3 reads CASSPNLGLAGSEQFF. Together with reference TRBV28 and TRBJ2-1, the CDR3 gives the full variable domain: DVKVTQSSRYLVKRTGEKVFLECVQDMDHENMFWYRQDPGLGLRLIYFSYDVKMKEKGDIPEGYSVSREKKERFSLILESASTNQTSMYLCASSPNLGLAGSEQFFGPGTRLTVL.